This TCR beta chain is from a study of CD8 T cells in Susac syndrome. Germline V gene lookup returns CDR1 LGHDT and CDR2 YNNKEL (reference sequence). This CDR3 spans 16 amino acids. V was trimmed by 2 bases and J by 0 bases, leaving 11 bases between them. Random hexamers were used to reverse transcribe the RNA input (0.5 to 1 ug). Each CDR3 protein is one row after TCRdb ran MiXCR on the immunoSEQ multiplex PCR reads. The sample consists of roughly 180,000 distinct CDR3 sequences, about 95% of them appearing once. The chain employs TRBV3-1 and TRBJ2-1; D remains unclear. Sequenced input: CD4+ T cells from PBMCs. This sequence was found in a human donor in good health. Here the CDR3 reads CASSQQSGSSYNEQFF. CDR3 bases: TGTGCCAGCAGCCAACAGAGTGGGTCCTCCTACAATGAGCAGTTCTTC.